The rows below give T cell receptor beta chains drawn from one sample of a study of T cell responses to AZD1222 COVID-19 vaccine. The method was immunoSEQ multiplex PCR; TCRdb's version includes in-frame clones alone and lacks a portion of them. Of tens of thousands of clones in the sample, 89% were seen once. Material: peripheral blood, obtained 28 days after the second AZD1222 dose. Receptors were obtained from an adult who received the AZD1222 COVID-19 vaccine. The CDR3 runs from the conserved cysteine through the conserved F or W. The order of the fields is J gene, D gene, V gene, clone size, CDR3 protein, CDR3 DNA. A D gene is named only where the DNA matches it firmly. Rows may omit the clone size; those that give it use once, few, many or a size class.

J: TRBJ2-1; D: NA; V: TRBV5-1; size: NA; CDR3: CASSGGGQAPNEQFF; DNA: TGCGCCAGCAGCGGGGGAGGACAGGCCCCCAATGAGCAGTTCTTC
J: TRBJ2-7; D: TRBD1; V: TRBV5-6; size: NA; CDR3: CASSWGQGAYEQYF; DNA: TGTGCCAGCAGCTGGGGACAGGGGGCTTACGAGCAGTACTTC
J: TRBJ2-7; D: NA; V: TRBV6-5; size: NA; CDR3: CASKRGPLWAF; DNA: TGTGCCAGCAAAAGAGGCCCGCTGTGGGCTTTC
J: TRBJ2-7; D: NA; V: TRBV5-1; size: once; CDR3: CASSLSDSSYEQYF; DNA: TGCGCCAGCAGCTTATCAGATTCCTCCTACGAGCAGTACTTC
J: TRBJ1-4; D: TRBD1; V: TRBV6-1; size: NA; CDR3: CASSGSTGGSNEKLFF; DNA: TGTGCCAGCAGTGGATCCACAGGGGGGTCTAATGAAAAACTGTTTTTT
J: TRBJ2-3; D: TRBD2; V: TRBV6-2/TRBV6-3; size: NA; CDR3: CASSSGTSGDKDTQYF; DNA: TGTGCCAGCAGTTCCGGGACTAGCGGGGACAAAGATACGCAGTATTTT
J: TRBJ2-1; D: TRBD1; V: TRBV19; size: NA; CDR3: CASSTYLDRPNEQFF; DNA: TGTGCCAGTAGTACCTACCTGGACAGGCCCAATGAGCAGTTCTTC
J: TRBJ1-2; D: NA; V: TRBV7-9; size: NA; CDR3: CASSAYTVFYGYTF; DNA: TGTGCCAGCAGCGCCTACACAGTTTTTTATGGCTACACCTTC
J: TRBJ2-6; D: NA; V: TRBV14; size: NA; CDR3: CASSQDRRDSTGANVLTF; DNA: TGTGCCAGCAGCCAAGATAGGCGGGACAGTACCGGGGCCAACGTCCTGACTTTC
J: TRBJ1-2; D: TRBD1; V: TRBV7-2; size: NA; CDR3: CASSSHSGTAYGYTF; DNA: TGTGCCAGCAGCTCCCATTCCGGGACAGCCTATGGCTACACCTTC
J: TRBJ1-5; D: TRBD1; V: TRBV29-1; size: once; CDR3: CSVNYGQGGQPQHF; DNA: TGCAGCGTTAACTACGGACAGGGCGGCCAGCCCCAGCATTTT
J: TRBJ2-7; D: NA; V: TRBV18; size: NA; CDR3: CASSPGAGVYEQYF; DNA: TGTGCCAGCTCACCGGGGGCCGGGGTCTACGAGCAGTACTTC
J: TRBJ1-4; D: NA; V: TRBV3-1/TRBV3-2; size: few; CDR3: CASRNGGAWVNEKLFF; DNA: TGTGCCAGCAGAAACGGGGGGGCTTGGGTTAATGAAAAACTGTTTTTT
J: TRBJ1-4; D: NA; V: TRBV4-3; size: NA; CDR3: CASSQEANQGPEKLFF; DNA: TGCGCCAGCAGCCAAGAAGCGAACCAGGGGCCTGAAAAACTGTTTTTT
J: TRBJ2-7; D: TRBD2; V: TRBV3-1/TRBV3-2; size: NA; CDR3: CASSPASGGYEQYF; DNA: TGTGCCAGCAGCCCGGCTAGCGGGGGTTACGAGCAGTACTTC
J: TRBJ1-1; D: TRBD1; V: TRBV7-2; size: NA; CDR3: CASSPSGQVYTEAFF; DNA: TGTGCCAGCAGCCCCTCCGGACAGGTTTACACTGAAGCTTTCTTT
J: TRBJ2-3; D: TRBD2; V: TRBV10-1; size: NA; CDR3: CASSEGLAGITDTQYF; DNA: TGCGCCAGCAGTGAAGGACTAGCGGGGATCACAGATACGCAGTATTTT
J: TRBJ1-2; D: NA; V: TRBV6-2/TRBV6-3; size: NA; CDR3: CASSYSVLGYGYTF; DNA: TGTGCCAGCAGTTACTCGGTCCTCGGCTATGGCTACACCTTC
J: TRBJ2-4; D: NA; V: TRBV5-4; size: few; CDR3: CASSLGEMNIQYF; DNA: TGTGCCAGCAGCTTAGGCGAAATGAACATTCAGTACTTC
J: TRBJ2-3; D: NA; V: TRBV5-1; size: few; CDR3: CASSTGPKDTQYF; DNA: TGCGCCAGCAGCACCGGGCCAAAGGATACGCAGTATTTT
J: TRBJ2-3; D: TRBD2; V: TRBV6-5; size: NA; CDR3: CASRNGGTYTQYF; DNA: TGTGCCAGCAGGAACGGGGGGACTTATACGCAGTATTTT
J: TRBJ2-1; D: TRBD2; V: TRBV29-1; size: NA; CDR3: CSVQGATSGRADNEQFF; DNA: TGCAGCGTCCAGGGGGCGACTAGCGGGAGGGCCGACAATGAGCAGTTCTTC
J: TRBJ1-1; D: NA; V: TRBV18; size: once; CDR3: CASSPPNRGMNTEAFF; DNA: TGTGCCAGCTCACCACCGAATCGGGGTATGAACACTGAAGCTTTCTTT
J: TRBJ1-3; D: NA; V: TRBV11-2; size: NA; CDR3: CASSSGLGNTIYF; DNA: TGTGCCAGCAGTTCGGGACTGGGAAACACCATATATTTT
J: TRBJ2-3; D: TRBD2; V: TRBV7-3; size: NA; CDR3: CASSLAGGSADTQYF; DNA: TGTGCCAGCAGCTTAGCGGGGGGTTCGGCAGATACGCAGTATTTT
J: TRBJ1-1; D: NA; V: TRBV7-9; size: once; CDR3: CASSVQENTEAFF; DNA: TGTGCCAGCAGCGTACAGGAGAACACTGAAGCTTTCTTT
J: TRBJ1-4; D: NA; V: TRBV4-1; size: NA; CDR3: CASSQRDEKLFF; DNA: TGCGCCAGCAGCCAGCGAGATGAAAAACTGTTTTTT
J: TRBJ1-5; D: NA; V: TRBV6-5; size: NA; CDR3: CASSYSQGMNNQPQHF; DNA: TGTGCCAGCAGTTATTCTCAGGGAATGAACAATCAGCCCCAGCATTTT
J: TRBJ2-2; D: NA; V: TRBV11-2; size: NA; CDR3: CASSSPGRGDTGELFF; DNA: TGTGCCAGCAGCTCCCCGGGAAGGGGGGACACCGGGGAGCTGTTTTTT
J: TRBJ1-2; D: NA; V: TRBV9; size: NA; CDR3: CASSVDPTNYGYTF; DNA: TGTGCCAGCAGCGTAGACCCGACTAACTATGGCTACACCTTC
J: TRBJ2-7; D: NA; V: TRBV5-4; size: NA; CDR3: CASSLVGGSGEQYF; DNA: TGTGCCAGCAGCTTGGTTGGGGGATCGGGCGAGCAGTACTTC
J: TRBJ2-5; D: TRBD1; V: TRBV18; size: NA; CDR3: CASSLQGQIQETQYF; DNA: TGTGCCAGCTCACTTCAGGGACAGATCCAAGAGACCCAGTACTTC
J: TRBJ2-6; D: TRBD2; V: TRBV6-2/TRBV6-3; size: NA; CDR3: CASSPHSGRALSGANVLTF; DNA: TGTGCCAGCAGCCCTCATAGCGGGAGGGCCCTCTCTGGGGCCAACGTCCTGACTTTC
J: TRBJ2-1; D: NA; V: TRBV10-1; size: NA; CDR3: CASSDSFLGAQFF; DNA: TGCGCCAGCAGTGATTCCTTCCTCGGGGCCCAGTTCTTC
J: TRBJ1-2; D: TRBD1; V: TRBV19; size: NA; CDR3: CASTDMTGMNYGYTF; DNA: TGTGCCAGTACCGATATGACAGGGATGAACTATGGCTACACCTTC
J: TRBJ1-4; D: NA; V: TRBV30; size: NA; CDR3: CAWSDAGDINARKLFF; DNA: TGTGCCTGGAGCGATGCCGGGGACATAAACGCCCGAAAACTGTTTTTT
J: TRBJ1-2; D: NA; V: TRBV9; size: once; CDR3: CASSVEEGGYGYTF; DNA: TGTGCCAGCAGCGTAGAAGAGGGAGGGTATGGCTACACCTTC
J: TRBJ2-7; D: TRBD1; V: TRBV27; size: NA; CDR3: CASRGGQGSYEQYF; DNA: TGTGCCAGCAGGGGAGGACAGGGGTCCTACGAGCAGTACTTC
J: TRBJ2-2; D: NA; V: TRBV11-3; size: NA; CDR3: CASSKDRTTGELFF; DNA: TGTGCCAGCAGCAAGGACAGAACCACCGGGGAGCTGTTTTTT
J: TRBJ2-5; D: TRBD2; V: TRBV7-2; size: NA; CDR3: CASSFNPGRVETQYF; DNA: TGTGCCAGCAGCTTTAATCCCGGGAGGGTCGAGACCCAGTACTTC
J: TRBJ2-6; D: NA; V: TRBV6-5; size: NA; CDR3: CASQGFSGANVLTF; DNA: TGTGCCAGCCAGGGCTTTTCTGGGGCCAACGTCCTGACTTTC
J: TRBJ2-1; D: TRBD2; V: TRBV5-1; size: NA; CDR3: CASSFRSGLADLGEQFF; DNA: TGCGCCAGCAGCTTCAGGTCGGGACTAGCGGATCTCGGTGAGCAGTTCTTC
J: TRBJ1-6; D: NA; V: TRBV10-3; size: NA; CDR3: CAIEQGRGSPLHF; DNA: TGTGCCATCGAACAGGGCAGGGGTTCACCCCTCCACTTT
J: TRBJ1-2; D: NA; V: TRBV2; size: NA; CDR3: CASSDAGTNYGYTF; DNA: TGTGCCAGCAGTGATGCCGGGACCAACTATGGCTACACCTTC
J: TRBJ2-2; D: TRBD1; V: TRBV2; size: NA; CDR3: CASRLQGAGELFF; DNA: TGTGCCAGCAGATTACAGGGGGCCGGGGAGCTGTTTTTT
J: TRBJ2-2; D: TRBD1; V: TRBV4-1; size: NA; CDR3: CASSQETGLATGELFF; DNA: TGCGCCAGCAGCCAAGAGACAGGGCTTGCCACCGGGGAGCTGTTTTTT
J: TRBJ2-7; D: TRBD1; V: TRBV6-2/TRBV6-3; size: NA; CDR3: CASSYSETGGSVSYEQYF; DNA: TGTGCCAGCAGTTACTCGGAGACAGGGGGCTCAGTATCCTACGAGCAGTACTTC
J: TRBJ1-1; D: NA; V: TRBV12-3/TRBV12-4; size: once; CDR3: CASSSGKNTEAFF; DNA: TGTGCCAGCAGTTCCGGCAAGAACACTGAAGCTTTCTTT
J: TRBJ1-1; D: NA; V: TRBV21-1; size: NA; CDR3: CASSKAVGQNMNTEAFF; DNA: TGTGCCAGCAGCAAAGCGGTTGGACAAAATATGAACACTGAAGCTTTCTTT
J: TRBJ2-7; D: TRBD2; V: TRBV15; size: NA; CDR3: CATSRDEVGRAYEQYF; DNA: TGTGCCACCAGCAGAGATGAGGTCGGGAGGGCATACGAGCAGTACTTC